This T cell receptor (beta chain) emerged from a study of vaccination and CD4 T cells after COVID-19. Study in general: Convalescents were six males and four females, two of them Hispanic.

The Oncomine TCR Beta short-read assay was applied to DNA of cultured CD4+ T cells. From the PCR reads, TCRdb called clonotypes with MiXCR, one entry per CDR3 protein. The sample consists of 10,000 to 13,000 distinct CDR3 sequences, under 60% of them appearing once. CDR1 is SGHDT and CDR2 is YYEEEE in the germline V gene. This CDR3 contains 15 residues. Between the trimmed V and J ends, which lost 6 bases and 0 bases, there was a span of 12 bases. Noted treatment: roughly 10-day PBMC culture with coronavirus spike peptide pools or control peptides (ViraFEST assay). In regard to this clonotype: The antigen is not known.

The rearrangement uses TRBV5-6 and TRBJ2-2, with D tentatively TRBD1 or TRBD2 (5 bases each). The source is a human donor who had recovered from COVID-19. The sample taken for sequencing was CD4+ T cells from blood, cultured in vitro. The CDR3 DNA follows: TGTGCCAGCACCTACGGGACCGCGAACACCGGGGAGCTGTTTTTT. Amino acids: CASTYGTANTGELFF.